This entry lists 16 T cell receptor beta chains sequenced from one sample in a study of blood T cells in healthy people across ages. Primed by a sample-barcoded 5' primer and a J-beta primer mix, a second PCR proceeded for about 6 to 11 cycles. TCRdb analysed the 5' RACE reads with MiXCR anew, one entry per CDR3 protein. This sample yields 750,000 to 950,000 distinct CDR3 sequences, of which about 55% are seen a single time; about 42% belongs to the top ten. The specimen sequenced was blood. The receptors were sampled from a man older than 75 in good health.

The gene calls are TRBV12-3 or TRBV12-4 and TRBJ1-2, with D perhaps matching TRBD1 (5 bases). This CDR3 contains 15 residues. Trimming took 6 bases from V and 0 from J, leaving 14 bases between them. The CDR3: CASSLLTGTNYGYTF. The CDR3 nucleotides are TGTGCCAGCAGCCTCCTTACAGGAACTAACTATGGCTACACCTTC.

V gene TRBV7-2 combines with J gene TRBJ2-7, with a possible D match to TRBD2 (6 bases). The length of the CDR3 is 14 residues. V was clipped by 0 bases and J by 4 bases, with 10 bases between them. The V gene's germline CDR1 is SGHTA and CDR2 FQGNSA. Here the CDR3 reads CASSLAGLKYEQYF. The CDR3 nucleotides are TGTGCCAGCAGCTTAGCCGGACTAAAATACGAGCAGTACTTC. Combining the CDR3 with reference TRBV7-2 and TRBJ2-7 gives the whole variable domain GAGVSQSPSNKVTEKGKDVELRCDPISGHTALYWYRQSLGQGLEFLIYFQGNSAPDKSGLPSDRFSAERTGGSVSTLTIQRTQQEDSAVYLCASSLAGLKYEQYFGPGTRLTVT.

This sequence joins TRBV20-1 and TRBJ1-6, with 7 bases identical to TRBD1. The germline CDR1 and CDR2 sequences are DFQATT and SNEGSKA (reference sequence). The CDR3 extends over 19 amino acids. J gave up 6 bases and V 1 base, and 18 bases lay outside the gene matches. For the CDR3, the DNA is TGCAGTGCTAGAGCCGGGGGTAGGGACGCCAAGGGGGCTAATTCACCCCTCCACTTT. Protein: CSARAGGRDAKGANSPLHF.

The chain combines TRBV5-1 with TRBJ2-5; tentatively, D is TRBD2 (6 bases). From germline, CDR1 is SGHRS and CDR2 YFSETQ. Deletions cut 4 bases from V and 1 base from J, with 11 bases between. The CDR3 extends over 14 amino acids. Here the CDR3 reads CASSAGGVQETQYF. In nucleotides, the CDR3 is TGCGCCAGCAGCGCCGGGGGTGTCCAAGAGACCCAGTACTTC.

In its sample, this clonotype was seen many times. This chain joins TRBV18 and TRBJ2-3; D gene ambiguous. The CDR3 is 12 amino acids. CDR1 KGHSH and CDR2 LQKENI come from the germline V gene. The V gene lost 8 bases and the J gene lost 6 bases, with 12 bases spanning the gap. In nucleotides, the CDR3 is TGTGCCAGCAGCCCACGAGAGGATACGCAGTATTTT. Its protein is CASSPREDTQYF.

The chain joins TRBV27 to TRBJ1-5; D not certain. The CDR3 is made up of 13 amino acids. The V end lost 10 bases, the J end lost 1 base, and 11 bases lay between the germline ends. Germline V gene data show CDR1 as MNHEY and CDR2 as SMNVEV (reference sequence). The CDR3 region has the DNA TGTGCCACCACCGGAGGGAGCAATCAGCCCCAGCATTTT. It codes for CATTGGSNQPQHF.

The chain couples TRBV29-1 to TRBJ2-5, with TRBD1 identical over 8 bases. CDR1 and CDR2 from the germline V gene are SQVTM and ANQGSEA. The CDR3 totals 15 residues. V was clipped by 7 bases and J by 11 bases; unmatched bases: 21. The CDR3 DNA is TGCAGCGCCTACCCCGGGGCAGGGGGCGTGGATGAGCAGTACTTC. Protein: CSAYPGAGGVDEQYF. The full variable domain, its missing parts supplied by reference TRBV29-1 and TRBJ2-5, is SAVISQKPSRDICQRGTSLTIQCQVDSQVTMMFWYRQQPGQSLTLIATANQGSEATYESGFVIDKFPISRPNLTFSTLTVSNMSPEDSSIYLCSAYPGAGGVDEQYFGPGTRLLVL.

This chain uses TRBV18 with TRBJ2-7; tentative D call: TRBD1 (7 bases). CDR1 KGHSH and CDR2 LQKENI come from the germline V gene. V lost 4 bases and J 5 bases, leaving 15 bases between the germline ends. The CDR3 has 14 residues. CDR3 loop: CASSRQGGLHEQYF. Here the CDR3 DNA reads TGTGCCAGCTCACGTCAGGGGGGTCTCCACGAGCAGTACTTC.

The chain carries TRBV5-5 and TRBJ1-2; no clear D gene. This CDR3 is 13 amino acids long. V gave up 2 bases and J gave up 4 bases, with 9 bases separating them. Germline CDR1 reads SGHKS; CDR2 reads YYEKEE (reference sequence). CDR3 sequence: CASSFEGSYGYTF. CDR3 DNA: TGTGCCAGCAGCTTCGAAGGGAGCTATGGCTACACCTTC.

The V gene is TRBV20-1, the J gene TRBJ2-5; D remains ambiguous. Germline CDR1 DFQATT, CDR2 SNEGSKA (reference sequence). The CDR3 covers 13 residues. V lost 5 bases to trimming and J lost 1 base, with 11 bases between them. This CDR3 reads CSALGDLQETQYF. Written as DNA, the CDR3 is TGCAGTGCTTTAGGAGACCTCCAAGAGACCCAGTACTTC.

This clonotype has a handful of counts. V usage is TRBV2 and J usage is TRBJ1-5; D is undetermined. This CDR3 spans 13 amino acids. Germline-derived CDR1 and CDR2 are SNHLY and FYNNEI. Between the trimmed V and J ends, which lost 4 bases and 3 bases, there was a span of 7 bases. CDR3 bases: TGTGCCAGCAGTGGAGGAGTCAATCAGCCCCAGCATTTT. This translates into CASSGGVNQPQHF.

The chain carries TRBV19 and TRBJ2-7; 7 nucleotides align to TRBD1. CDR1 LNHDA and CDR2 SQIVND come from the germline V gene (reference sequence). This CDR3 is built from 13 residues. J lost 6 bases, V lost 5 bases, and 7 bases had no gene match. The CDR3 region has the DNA TGTGCCAGTAGTCCAGACGACAGGGCCGAGCAGTACTTC. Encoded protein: CASSPDDRAEQYF. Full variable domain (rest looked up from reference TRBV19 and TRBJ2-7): DGGITQSPKYLFRKEGQNVTLSCEQNLNHDAMYWYRQDPGQGLRLIYYSQIVNDFQKGDIAEGYSVSREKKESFPLTVTSAQKNPTAFYLCASSPDDRAEQYFGPGTRLTVT.

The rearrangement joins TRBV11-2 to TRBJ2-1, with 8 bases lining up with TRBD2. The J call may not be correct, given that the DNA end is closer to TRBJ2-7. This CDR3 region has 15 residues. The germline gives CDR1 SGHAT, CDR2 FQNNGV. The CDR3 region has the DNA TGTGCCAGCAGGAGGATAGCGGGATGGGCCTACGAGCAGTACTTC. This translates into CASRRIAGWAYEQYF.

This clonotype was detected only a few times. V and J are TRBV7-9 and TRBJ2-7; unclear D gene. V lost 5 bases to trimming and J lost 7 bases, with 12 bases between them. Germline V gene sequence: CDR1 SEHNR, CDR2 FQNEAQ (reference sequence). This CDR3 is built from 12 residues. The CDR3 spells CASSPATDEQYF. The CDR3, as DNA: TGTGCCAGCAGCCCAGCGACTGATGAGCAGTACTTC.

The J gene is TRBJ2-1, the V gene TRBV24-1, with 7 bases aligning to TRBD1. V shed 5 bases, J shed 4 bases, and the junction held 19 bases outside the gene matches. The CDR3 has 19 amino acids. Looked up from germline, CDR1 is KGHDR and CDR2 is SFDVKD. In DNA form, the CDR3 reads TGTGCCACCAGTGGGCCAAGGGACAGAAAAAAAGTGGGTTACAATGAGCAGTTCTTC. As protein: CATSGPRDRKKVGYNEQFF.

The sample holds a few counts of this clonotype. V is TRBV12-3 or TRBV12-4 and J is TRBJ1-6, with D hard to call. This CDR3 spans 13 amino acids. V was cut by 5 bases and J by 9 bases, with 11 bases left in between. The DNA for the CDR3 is TGTGCCAGCAGTCCCTCAAGAGGTTCACCCCTCCACTTT. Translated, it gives CASSPSRGSPLHF.